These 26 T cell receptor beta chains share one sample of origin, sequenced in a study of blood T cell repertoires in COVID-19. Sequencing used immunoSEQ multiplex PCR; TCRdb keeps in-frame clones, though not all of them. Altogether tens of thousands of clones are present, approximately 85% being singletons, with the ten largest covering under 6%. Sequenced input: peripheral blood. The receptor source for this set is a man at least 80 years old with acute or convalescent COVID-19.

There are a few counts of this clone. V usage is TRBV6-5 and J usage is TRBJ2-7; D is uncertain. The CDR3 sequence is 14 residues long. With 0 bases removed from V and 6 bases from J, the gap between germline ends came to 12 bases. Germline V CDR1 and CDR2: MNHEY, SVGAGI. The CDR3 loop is CASSYSYEVSEQYF. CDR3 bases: TGTGCCAGCAGTTACTCGTACGAGGTCAGCGAGCAGTACTTC.

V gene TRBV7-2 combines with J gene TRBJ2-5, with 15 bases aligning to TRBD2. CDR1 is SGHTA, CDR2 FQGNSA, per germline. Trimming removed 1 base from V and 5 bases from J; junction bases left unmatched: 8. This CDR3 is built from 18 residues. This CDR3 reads CASSLGTSGGVLRETQYF. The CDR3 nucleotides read TGTGCCAGCAGCTTAGGGACTAGCGGGGGGGTCCTCAGGGAGACCCAGTACTTC. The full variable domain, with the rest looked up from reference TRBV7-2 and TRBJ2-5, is GAGVSQSPSNKVTEKGKDVELRCDPISGHTALYWYRQSLGQGLEFLIYFQGNSAPDKSGLPSDRFSAERTGGSVSTLTIQRTQQEDSAVYLCASSLGTSGGVLRETQYFGPGTRLLVL.

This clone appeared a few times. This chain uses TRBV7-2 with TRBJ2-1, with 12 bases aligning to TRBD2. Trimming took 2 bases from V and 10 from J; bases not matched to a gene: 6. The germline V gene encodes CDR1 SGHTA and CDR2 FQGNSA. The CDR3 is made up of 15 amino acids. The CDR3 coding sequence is TGTGCCAGCAGCTTACTTCCTAGCGGGGGGGCCGAGCAGTTCTTC. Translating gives CASSLLPSGGAEQFF.

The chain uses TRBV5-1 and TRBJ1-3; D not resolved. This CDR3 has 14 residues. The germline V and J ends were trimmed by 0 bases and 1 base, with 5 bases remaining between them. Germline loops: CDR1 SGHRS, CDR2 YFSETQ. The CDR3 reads CASSLGTSGNTIYF. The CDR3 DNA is TGCGCCAGCAGCTTGGGGACTTCTGGAAACACCATATATTTT.

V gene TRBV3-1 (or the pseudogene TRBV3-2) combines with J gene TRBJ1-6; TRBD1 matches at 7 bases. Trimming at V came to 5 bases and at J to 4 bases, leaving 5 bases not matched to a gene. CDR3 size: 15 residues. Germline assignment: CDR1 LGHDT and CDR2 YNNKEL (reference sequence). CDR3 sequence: CASSARQGYNSPLHF. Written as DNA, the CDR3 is TGTGCCAGCAGCGCCCGACAGGGTTATAATTCACCCCTCCACTTT.

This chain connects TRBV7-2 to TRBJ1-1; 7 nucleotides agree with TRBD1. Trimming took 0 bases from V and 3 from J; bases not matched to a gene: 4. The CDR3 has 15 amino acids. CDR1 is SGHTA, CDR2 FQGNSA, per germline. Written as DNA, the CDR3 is TGTGCCAGCAGCTTAGCGTCCAGGGGGGACACTGAAGCTTTCTTT. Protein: CASSLASRGDTEAFF.

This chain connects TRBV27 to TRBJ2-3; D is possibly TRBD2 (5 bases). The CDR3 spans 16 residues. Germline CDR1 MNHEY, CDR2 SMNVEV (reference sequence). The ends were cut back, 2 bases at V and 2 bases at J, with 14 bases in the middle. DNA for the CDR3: TGTGCCAGCAGTTTAGGCAAGCGGAAGACCACAGATACGCAGTATTTT. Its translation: CASSLGKRKTTDTQYF.

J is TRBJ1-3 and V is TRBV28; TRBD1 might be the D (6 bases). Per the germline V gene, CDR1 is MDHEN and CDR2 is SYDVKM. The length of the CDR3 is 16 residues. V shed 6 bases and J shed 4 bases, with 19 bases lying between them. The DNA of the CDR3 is TGTGCCAGCAGGTTGTCTCGGGGGGCGAGGGGAAACACCATATATTTT. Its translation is CASRLSRGARGNTIYF.

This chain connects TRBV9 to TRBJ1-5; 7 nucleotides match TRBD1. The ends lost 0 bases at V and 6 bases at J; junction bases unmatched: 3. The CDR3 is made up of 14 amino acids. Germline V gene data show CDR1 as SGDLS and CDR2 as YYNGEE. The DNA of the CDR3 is TGTGCCAGCAGCGTAGGAACAGGGGCTCAGCCCCAGCATTTT. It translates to CASSVGTGAQPQHF.

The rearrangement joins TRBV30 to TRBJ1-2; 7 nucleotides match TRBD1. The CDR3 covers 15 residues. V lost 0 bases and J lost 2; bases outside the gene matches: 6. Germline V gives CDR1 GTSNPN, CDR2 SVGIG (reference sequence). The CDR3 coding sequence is TGTGCCTGGAGTGTTTGGGCAGGGGGGAACTATGGCTACACCTTC. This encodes CAWSVWAGGNYGYTF.

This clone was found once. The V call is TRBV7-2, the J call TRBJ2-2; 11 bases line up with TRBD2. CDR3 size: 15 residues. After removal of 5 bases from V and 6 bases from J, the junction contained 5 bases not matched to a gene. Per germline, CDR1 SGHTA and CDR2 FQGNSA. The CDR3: CASSRTSGRSGELFF. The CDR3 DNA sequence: TGTGCCAGCAGCAGAACTAGCGGGAGATCCGGGGAGCTGTTTTTT.

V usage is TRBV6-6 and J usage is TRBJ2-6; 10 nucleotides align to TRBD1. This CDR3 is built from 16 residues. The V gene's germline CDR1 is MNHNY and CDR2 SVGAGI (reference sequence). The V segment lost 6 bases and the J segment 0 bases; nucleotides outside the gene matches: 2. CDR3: CASSWTGGSGANVLTF. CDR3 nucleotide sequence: TGTGCCAGCAGCTGGACAGGGGGCTCTGGGGCCAACGTCCTGACTTTC.

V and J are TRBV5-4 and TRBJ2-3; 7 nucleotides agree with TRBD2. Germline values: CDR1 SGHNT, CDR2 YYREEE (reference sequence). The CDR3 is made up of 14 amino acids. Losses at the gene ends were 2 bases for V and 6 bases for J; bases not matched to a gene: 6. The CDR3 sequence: CASSFGLEPDTQYF. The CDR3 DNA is TGTGCCAGCAGCTTTGGACTAGAACCCGATACGCAGTATTTT.

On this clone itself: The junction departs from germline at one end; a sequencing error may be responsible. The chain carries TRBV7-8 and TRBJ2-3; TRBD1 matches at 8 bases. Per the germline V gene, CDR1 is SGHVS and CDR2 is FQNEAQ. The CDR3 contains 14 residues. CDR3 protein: CASSSPGGTDTQYF. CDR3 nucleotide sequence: TGTGCCAGCAGCTCGCCAGGGGGCACTGATACGCAGTATTTT.

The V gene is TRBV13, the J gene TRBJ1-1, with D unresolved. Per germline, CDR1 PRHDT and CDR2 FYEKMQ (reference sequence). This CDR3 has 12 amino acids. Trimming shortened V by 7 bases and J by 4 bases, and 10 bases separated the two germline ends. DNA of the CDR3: TGTGCCAGCACCCCCGAGGGCACTGAAGCTTTCTTT. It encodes CASTPEGTEAFF.

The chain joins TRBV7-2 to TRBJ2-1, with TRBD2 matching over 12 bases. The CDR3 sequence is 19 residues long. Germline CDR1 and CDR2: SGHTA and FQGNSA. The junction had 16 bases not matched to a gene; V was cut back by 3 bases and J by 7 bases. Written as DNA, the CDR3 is TGTGCCAGCAGCTTGACCCCCCTAGCGGGAGGGCTGGCTGGTAATGAGCAGTTCTTC. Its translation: CASSLTPLAGGLAGNEQFF.

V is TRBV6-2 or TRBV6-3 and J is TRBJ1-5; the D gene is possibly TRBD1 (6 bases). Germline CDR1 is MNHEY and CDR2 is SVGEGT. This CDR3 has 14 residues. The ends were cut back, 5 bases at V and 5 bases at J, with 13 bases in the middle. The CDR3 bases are TGTGCCAGCAGTATACCTACAGGGTATCAGCCCCAGCATTTT. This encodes CASSIPTGYQPQHF.

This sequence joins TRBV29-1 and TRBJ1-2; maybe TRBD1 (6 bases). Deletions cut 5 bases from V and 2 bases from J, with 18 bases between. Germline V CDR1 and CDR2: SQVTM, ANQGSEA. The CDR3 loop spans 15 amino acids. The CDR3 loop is CSVHDIDQGNYGYTF. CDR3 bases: TGCAGCGTTCACGATATAGATCAGGGGAACTATGGCTACACCTTC.

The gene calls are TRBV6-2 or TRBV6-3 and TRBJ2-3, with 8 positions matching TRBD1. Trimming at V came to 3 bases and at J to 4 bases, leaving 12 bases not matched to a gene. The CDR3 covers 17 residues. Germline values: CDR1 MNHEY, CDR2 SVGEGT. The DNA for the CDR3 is TGTGCCAGCAGTTATCGGCGCGGGACAGGTGGCGCAGATACGCAGTATTTT. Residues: CASSYRRGTGGADTQYF.

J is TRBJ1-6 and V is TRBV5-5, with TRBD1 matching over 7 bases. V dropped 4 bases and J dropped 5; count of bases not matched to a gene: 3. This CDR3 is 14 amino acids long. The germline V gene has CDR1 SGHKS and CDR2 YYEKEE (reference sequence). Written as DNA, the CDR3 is TGTGCCAGCAGCCCCGGGACAGATAATTCACCCCTCCACTTT. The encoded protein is CASSPGTDNSPLHF.

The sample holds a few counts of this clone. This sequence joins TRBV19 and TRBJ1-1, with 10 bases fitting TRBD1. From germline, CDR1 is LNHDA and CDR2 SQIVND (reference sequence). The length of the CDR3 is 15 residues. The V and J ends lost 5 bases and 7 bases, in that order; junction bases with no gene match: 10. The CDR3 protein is CASSSIDRGRDEAFF. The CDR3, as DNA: TGTGCCAGTAGTTCTATTGACAGGGGGCGGGATGAAGCTTTCTTT.

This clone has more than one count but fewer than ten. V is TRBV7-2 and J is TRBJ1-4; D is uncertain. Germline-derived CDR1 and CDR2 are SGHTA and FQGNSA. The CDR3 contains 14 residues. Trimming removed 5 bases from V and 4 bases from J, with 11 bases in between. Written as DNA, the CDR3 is TGTGCCAGCAGCCTCTCGGGGTATAATGAAAAACTGTTTTTT. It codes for CASSLSGYNEKLFF.

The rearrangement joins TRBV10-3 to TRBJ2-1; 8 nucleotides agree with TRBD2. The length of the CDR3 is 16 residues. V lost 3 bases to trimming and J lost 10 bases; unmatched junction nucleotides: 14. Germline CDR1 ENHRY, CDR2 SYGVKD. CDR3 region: CAISETSSGVRGEQFF. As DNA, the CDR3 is TGTGCCATCAGTGAAACTAGTAGCGGGGTTCGGGGGGAGCAGTTCTTC.

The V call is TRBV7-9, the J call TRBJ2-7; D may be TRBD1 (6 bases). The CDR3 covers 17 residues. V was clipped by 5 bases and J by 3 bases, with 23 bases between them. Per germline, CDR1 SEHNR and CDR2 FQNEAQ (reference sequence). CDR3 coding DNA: TGTGCCAGCAGCAACTATCCCGACAGGTCTTCCTTCTACGAGCAGTACTTC. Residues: CASSNYPDRSSFYEQYF.

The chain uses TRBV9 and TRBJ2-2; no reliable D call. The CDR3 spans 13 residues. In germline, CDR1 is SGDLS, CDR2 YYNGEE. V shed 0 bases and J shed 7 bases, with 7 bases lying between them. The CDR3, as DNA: TGTGCCAGCAGCGTAGTTGGAGACGGGGAGCTGTTTTTT. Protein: CASSVVGDGELFF.

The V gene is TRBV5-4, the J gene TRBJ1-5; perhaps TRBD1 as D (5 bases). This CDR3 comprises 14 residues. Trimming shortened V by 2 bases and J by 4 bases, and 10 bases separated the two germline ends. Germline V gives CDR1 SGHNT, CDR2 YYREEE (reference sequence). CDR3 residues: CASSFDGGNQPQHF. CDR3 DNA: TGTGCCAGCAGCTTTGACGGGGGGAATCAGCCCCAGCATTTT.